The clone carrying this T cell receptor beta chain was counted only a few times. No antigen is known for it. TCRdb analysed the reads with MiXCR anew, one entry per CDR3 protein. The sample consists of around 69,000 distinct CDR3 sequences, approximately 64% of them appearing once. Trimming at V came to 4 bases and at J to 1 base, leaving 5 bases not matched to a gene. The CDR3 totals 15 residues. The record originates from a study of type 1 regulatory T cells. Looking at the study overall: T-allo10 is an in vitro-generated, Tr1-enriched CD4 T cell product specific for alloantigen.

The receptor was derived from a human donor in good health. Sequencing was performed on cultured T cells, either the whole culture or a sorted T cell fraction (not recorded which). Subset described: Tr1-enriched cell product generated in vitro against host alloantigens. V is TRBV12-3 or TRBV12-4 and J is TRBJ2-7, with TRBD1 matching over 9 bases. The CDR3 DNA sequence: TGTGCCAGCAGTTCCTCGGGACAGGGATCCTACGAGCAGTACTTC. Translated, it gives CASSSSGQGSYEQYF.